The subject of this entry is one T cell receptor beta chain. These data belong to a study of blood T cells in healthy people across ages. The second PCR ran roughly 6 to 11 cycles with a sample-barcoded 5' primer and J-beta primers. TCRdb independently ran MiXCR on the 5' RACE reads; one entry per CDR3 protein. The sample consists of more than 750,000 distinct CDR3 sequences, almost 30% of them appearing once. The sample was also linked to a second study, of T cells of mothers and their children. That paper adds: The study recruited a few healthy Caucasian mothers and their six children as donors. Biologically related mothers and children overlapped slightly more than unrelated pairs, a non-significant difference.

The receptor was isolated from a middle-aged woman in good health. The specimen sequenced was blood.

The CDR3 spells CASSIETGAMSYNEQFF. The CDR3 coding sequence is TGTGCCAGTAGTATCGAGACAGGGGCGATGTCCTACAATGAGCAGTTCTTC. J is TRBJ2-1 and V is TRBV19; 8 bases are a match to TRBD1. CDR3 length: 17 amino acids. CDR1 LNHDA and CDR2 SQIVND come from the germline V gene (reference sequence). V dropped 3 bases and J dropped 1; count of bases not matched to a gene: 8.